This is a list of T cell receptor beta chains from one sample in a study of blood T cells in healthy people across ages. In TCRdb, the 5' RACE reads were re-called with MiXCR into one record per CDR3 protein. The table lists around 2 million distinct CDR3 sequences, approximately 39% of them singletons, with roughly 23% in the top ten. Sample: blood. The receptor source for this set is a human donor in good health. Both conserved end residues are part of each CDR3. A D gene is named only where the DNA matches it firmly. Clone size, where shown, is once, few, many, or a class for clones that have expanded.

j_call d_call v_call clone_size cdr3_aa cdr3_nt
TRBJ2-3 TRBD2 TRBV6-2/TRBV6-3 few CASSYSSLAGTDTQYF TGTGCCAGCAGTTACTCGTCTCTAGCGGGCACAGATACGCAGTATTTT
TRBJ1-1 . TRBV20-1 . CSASFNVNTEAFF TGCAGTGCTAGTTTTAATGTGAACACTGAAGCTTTCTTT
TRBJ2-2 . TRBV6-2/TRBV6-3 . CASSLVKGVNTGELFF TGTGCCAGCAGCCTCGTTAAGGGGGTGAACACCGGGGAGCTGTTTTTT
TRBJ1-1 . TRBV12-3/TRBV12-4 . CASSKPGPEAFF TGTGCCAGCAGTAAACCGGGACCCGAAGCTTTCTTT
TRBJ2-5 . TRBV7-2 few CASSLKRAEGETQYF TGTGCCAGCAGCTTGAAAAGAGCGGAGGGAGAGACCCAGTACTTC
TRBJ1-2 TRBD1 TRBV29-1 many CSVAGTGAYGYTF TGCAGCGTTGCAGGGACAGGGGCCTATGGCTACACCTTC
TRBJ2-1 . TRBV20-1 . CSARDQDSGEVYNEQFF TGCAGTGCTAGAGATCAGGACAGCGGGGAAGTTTACAATGAGCAGTTCTTC
TRBJ1-5 TRBD1 TRBV12-3/TRBV12-4 . CASSDRGLLEQPQHF TGTGCCAGCAGCGACAGGGGCCTTTTGGAACAGCCCCAGCATTTT
TRBJ2-7 TRBD2 TRBV29-1 . CSVEVSGGMYNEQCF TGCAGCGTTGAAGTTAGCGGGGGGATGTACAACGAGCAGTGCTTC
TRBJ2-4 . TRBV7-2 few CASSSTRSFYKNIQYF TGTGCCAGCAGCTCAACCCGGAGTTTCTATAAAAACATTCAGTACTTC
TRBJ2-6 TRBD1 TRBV7-2 . CANSFRDRGSGANVLTF TGTGCCAACAGCTTCCGGGACAGGGGCTCTGGGGCCAACGTCCTGACTTTC
TRBJ2-7 . TRBV20-1 few CSALRSQQIYEQYF TGCAGTGCCCTTCGTAGCCAACAAATCTACGAGCAGTACTTC
TRBJ2-7 TRBD1 TRBV6-2/TRBV6-3 few CASSYNLDRAHEQYF TGTGCCAGCAGTTATAACCTGGACAGGGCCCACGAGCAGTACTTC
TRBJ1-1 . TRBV6-2/TRBV6-3 . CASSQTRTSSEAFF TGTGCCAGCAGTCAAACTCGGACAAGTTCTGAAGCTTTCTTT
TRBJ1-1 TRBD1 TRBV12-3/TRBV12-4 many CASSLGQEAFF TGTGCCAGCAGTCTGGGACAGGAAGCTTTCTTT
TRBJ2-5 . TRBV4-3 . CASSQGGASQETQYF TGCGCCAGCAGTCAAGGGGGGGCCTCCCAAGAGACCCAGTACTTC
TRBJ1-6 . TRBV10-3 few CAISEWDQGASGQPLHF TGTGCCATCAGTGAGTGGGACCAAGGCGCCTCGGGGCAACCCCTCCACTTT
TRBJ2-7 . TRBV7-2 . CASSLDRLFTYEQYF TGTGCCAGCAGCTTAGACAGGTTATTTACCTACGAGCAGTACTTC
TRBJ1-2 TRBD1 TRBV7-2 . CASSLGTDTFYGYTF TGTGCCAGCAGCCTCGGGACAGATACCTTTTATGGCTACACCTTC
TRBJ1-4 . TRBV5-5 few CASSIREASNEKLFF TGTGCCAGCAGCATCCGGGAAGCGTCTAATGAAAAACTGTTTTTT
TRBJ1-2 TRBD1 TRBV7-6 . CASSLGTGDTNFGYTF TGTGCCAGCAGCCTCGGGACAGGGGATACTAACTTTGGCTACACCTTC
TRBJ1-5 . TRBV20-1 . CSATGGDLNQPQHF TGCAGTGCGACGGGCGGCGACCTCAATCAGCCCCAGCATTTT
TRBJ2-3 TRBD2 TRBV5-1 . CASSPLAGGVRDTQYF TGCGCCAGCAGCCCACTAGCGGGGGGCGTGAGAGATACGCAGTATTTT
TRBJ2-7 . TRBV10-3 few CATSGAGDNEQYF TGTGCCACCTCCGGGGCAGGGGACAACGAGCAGTACTTC
TRBJ1-1 . TRBV20-1 . CSAIDPGITEAFF TGCAGTGCTATAGACCCGGGGATCACTGAAGCTTTCTTT
TRBJ2-1 TRBD2 TRBV29-1 . CSASSGSSYNEQFF TGCAGCGCATCTAGCGGGTCTTCCTACAATGAGCAGTTCTTC
TRBJ2-3 . TRBV5-1 few CASSLTGQFDTDTQYF TGCGCCAGCAGCTTGACAGGACAATTCGACACAGATACGCAGTATTTT
TRBJ1-3 . TRBV4-1 . CASSQDNIGNTIYF TGCGCCAGCAGCCAAGATAATATCGGAAACACCATATATTTT
TRBJ2-5 . TRBV7-8 few CASSLVDEGVGRETQYF TGTGCCAGCAGCTTAGTTGACGAGGGGGTAGGGCGAGAGACCCAGTACTTC
TRBJ2-4 TRBD1 TRBV7-2 . CASSLFGQDRLAKNIQYF TGTGCCAGCAGCTTATTTGGCCAGGACAGGCTAGCCAAAAACATTCAGTACTTC
TRBJ2-3 TRBD2 TRBV20-1 . CSANAGGTDTQYF TGCAGTGCTAATGCGGGGGGAACAGATACGCAGTATTTT
TRBJ2-1 . TRBV7-6 . CASSLYEGLYNEQFF TGTGCCAGCAGCTTATATGAGGGCCTCTACAATGAGCAGTTCTTC
TRBJ1-2 TRBD1 TRBV6-6 . CATDLGTANGYTF TGTGCCACGGACTTAGGGACAGCAAATGGCTACACCTTC
TRBJ2-3 . TRBV12-3/TRBV12-4 . CASSFSSLSTDTQYF TGTGCCAGCAGTTTTTCGTCGCTGAGCACAGATACGCAGTATTTT
TRBJ1-5 . TRBV6-2/TRBV6-3 . CASSYSEYEGNQPQHF TGTGCCAGCAGTTATTCGGAGTACGAGGGCAATCAGCCCCAGCATTTT
TRBJ2-1 TRBD1 TRBV20-1 . CSARTGFFNEQFF TGCAGTGCCCGGACAGGGTTTTTCAATGAGCAGTTCTTC